The 14 T cell receptor beta chains below were found in one sample sequenced in a study of shared clonotypes between healthy human individuals. Naive CD8 cells were CD45RO-negative, positively selected for CCR7, excluding terminally differentiated effector memory CD45RA+ cells. Method: immunoSEQ multiplex PCR; TCRdb's copy keeps in-frame clones and lacks some. The sample has around 650,000 clones, approximately 96% seen once. Sequenced material: naive CD8+ T cells sorted from blood. The receptors were gathered from a woman under 40 in good health.

The V gene is TRBV27, the J gene TRBJ2-3; D may be TRBD2 (11 bases). With 5 bases removed from V and 2 bases from J, the gap between germline ends came to 32 bases. CDR1 is MNHEY, CDR2 SMNVEV, per germline (reference sequence). The CDR3 contains 21 residues. The CDR3 here is CASSHRDRGIPLAGDTDTQYF. DNA for the CDR3: TGTGCCAGCAGTCATCGGGACAGGGGTATACCACTAGCGGGGGACACAGATACGCAGTATTTT.

The CDR3 region is CASSLGTSGYNEQFF. CDR3 DNA sequence: TGTGCCAGCAGCTTAGGGACTAGCGGATACAATGAGCAGTTCTTC. V usage is TRBV11-3 and J usage is TRBJ2-1, with 10 bases matching TRBD2. This CDR3 region has 15 residues. Looked up from germline, CDR1 is SGHNT and CDR2 is YENEEA. V shed 1 base and J 4 bases; nucleotides not matched to a gene: 1.

To note about this clone: This CDR3 is also generated by other DNA sequences in the sample. The DNA of the CDR3 is TGTGCCAGCAGTACGGACCACGAGCAGTACTTC. Translating it yields CASSTDHEQYF. The V gene is TRBV5-4, the J gene TRBJ2-7; D not resolved. V lost 5 bases and J lost 5, with 8 bases in between. The CDR3 has 11 residues. Germline V lookup: CDR1 SGHNT, CDR2 YYREEE (reference sequence).

J is TRBJ2-3 and V is TRBV9; the D is unclear. This CDR3 is 12 amino acids long. The V end lost 3 bases, the J end lost 8 bases, and 10 bases lay between the germline ends. Germline assignment: CDR1 SGDLS and CDR2 YYNGEE. Written as DNA, the CDR3 is TGTGCCAGCAGCGACGAGCTGGTTACGCAGTATTTT. Translation: CASSDELVTQYF.

The chain carries TRBV11-1 and TRBJ2-7, with 7 nucleotides matching TRBD2. This CDR3 spans 15 amino acids. CDR1 is SGHAT, CDR2 FQDESV, per germline (reference sequence). V trimming: 5 bases; J trimming: 3 bases; junction bases outside the gene matches: 10. The chain's CDR3 is CASSPRASGSYEQYF. In DNA, the CDR3 is TGTGCCAGCAGCCCCCGGGCTAGCGGTAGCTACGAGCAGTACTTC. Using reference TRBV11-1 and TRBJ2-7 for the parts outside the CDR3, the full variable domain is EAEVAQSPRYKITEKSQAVAFWCDPISGHATLYWYRQILGQGPELLVQFQDESVVDDSQLPKDRFSAERLKGVDSTLKIQPAELGDSAMYLCASSPRASGSYEQYFGPGTRLTVT.

This clone was recorded once. V usage is TRBV7-9 and J usage is TRBJ1-2; 9 positions match TRBD1. The V and J ends lost 1 base and 7 bases, in that order; junction bases with no gene match: 10. This CDR3 is 16 amino acids long. Germline lookup yields CDR1 SEHNR and CDR2 FQNEAQ (reference sequence). CDR3: CASSLEGGTGRGGYTF. In DNA, the CDR3 is TGTGCCAGCAGCTTAGAGGGCGGGACAGGGCGAGGTGGCTACACCTTC. Full variable domain (rest looked up from reference TRBV7-9 and TRBJ1-2): DTGVSQNPRHKITKRGQNVTFRCDPISEHNRLYWYRQTLGQGPEFLTYFQNEAQLEKSRLLSDRFSAERPKGSFSTLEIQRTEQGDSAMYLCASSLEGGTGRGGYTFGSGTRLTVV.

This chain joins TRBV6-6 and TRBJ1-5; 7 nucleotides align to TRBD1. V shed 5 bases, J shed 2 bases, and the junction held 6 bases outside the gene matches. The CDR3 runs 15 residues. Looked up from germline, CDR1 is MNHNY and CDR2 is SVGAGI (reference sequence). The CDR3 region has the DNA TGTGCCAGCAGTCGAGACAGGGCCGGCAATCAGCCCCAGCATTTT. This encodes CASSRDRAGNQPQHF.

This chain uses TRBV21-1 with TRBJ2-1; the table's D call of TRBD2 was not tested on the DNA. TRBV21-1 is recorded as a pseudogene. The CDR3 contains 17 residues. CDR3 loop: CASRQRLAAPNHNEQFF. Here the CDR3 DNA reads TGTGCCAGCAGGCAAAGACTAGCGGCCCCCAACCACAATGAGCAGTTCTTC.

CDR3 sequence: CASSQKLAGGPYEQFF. The CDR3, as DNA: TGCGCCAGCAGCCAAAAACTAGCGGGAGGGCCGTATGAGCAGTTCTTC. The rearrangement links TRBV4-1 to TRBJ2-1; 13 bases match TRBD2. Germline CDR1 MGHRA, CDR2 YSYEKL. Trimming removed 2 bases from V and 8 bases from J; junction bases left unmatched: 6. CDR3 length: 16 amino acids.

This chain uses TRBV30 with TRBJ1-2; no firm D call. The CDR3 consists of 12 residues. V lost 3 bases to trimming and J lost 2 bases, with 7 bases between them. Germline V gene lookup returns CDR1 GTSNPN and CDR2 SVGIG (reference sequence). CDR3: CAWRVDNYGYTF. The CDR3 bases are TGTGCCTGGAGGGTAGACAACTATGGCTACACCTTC.

This chain connects TRBV27 to TRBJ2-2; 7 nucleotides line up with TRBD2. The CDR3 contains 15 residues. Per germline, CDR1 MNHEY and CDR2 SMNVEV (reference sequence). Trimming at V came to 0 bases and at J to 4 bases, leaving 2 bases not matched to a gene. DNA of the CDR3: TGTGCCAGCAGTTTATCGGGAGGGGCCACCGGGGAGCTGTTTTTT. Amino acid sequence: CASSLSGGATGELFF.

Regarding this clone: Other DNA sequences in this sample translate to the same CDR3. V is TRBV9 and J is TRBJ2-1; the match to TRBD2 covers 8 bases. The V gene's germline CDR1 is SGDLS and CDR2 YYNGEE. CDR3 length: 16 amino acids. The J segment lost 0 bases and the V segment lost 0 bases, leaving 2 bases of the junction unmatched. CDR3 sequence: CASSVVAGSSYNEQFF. The CDR3 region has the DNA TGTGCCAGCAGCGTAGTAGCGGGAAGCTCCTACAATGAGCAGTTCTTC.

In nucleotides, the CDR3 is TGTGCCAGCAGCGAGACAGGGGGCTACAATGAGCAGTTCTTC. Amino acid sequence: CASSETGGYNEQFF. The V gene is TRBV7-9, the J gene TRBJ2-1, with TRBD1 identical over 9 bases. With 5 bases clipped from V and 3 bases from J, the junction kept 2 bases outside the gene matches. Germline loops: CDR1 SEHNR, CDR2 FQNEAQ (reference sequence). The CDR3 contains 14 residues.

V and J are TRBV4-2 and TRBJ2-3, with 9 bases that match TRBD2. V was clipped by 0 bases and J by 5 bases; unmatched bases: 9. Per germline, CDR1 LGHNA and CDR2 YNFKEQ. The CDR3 is made up of 17 amino acids. The CDR3 DNA follows: TGTGCCAGCAGCCAAGATGGGCGGCGGGAGGGCCTAGATACGCAGTATTTT. Translated: CASSQDGRREGLDTQYF.